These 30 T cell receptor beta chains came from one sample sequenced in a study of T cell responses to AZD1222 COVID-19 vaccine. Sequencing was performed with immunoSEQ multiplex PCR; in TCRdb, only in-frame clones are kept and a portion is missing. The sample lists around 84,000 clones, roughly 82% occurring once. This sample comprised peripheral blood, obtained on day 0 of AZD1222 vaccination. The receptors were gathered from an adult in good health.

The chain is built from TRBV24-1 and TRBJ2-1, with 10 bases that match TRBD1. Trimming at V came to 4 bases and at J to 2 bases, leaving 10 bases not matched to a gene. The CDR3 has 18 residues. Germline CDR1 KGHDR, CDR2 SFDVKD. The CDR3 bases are TGTGCCACCAGTGACCCCACTTCGACAGGGGGCGCCTACAATGAGCAGTTCTTC. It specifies CATSDPTSTGGAYNEQFF.

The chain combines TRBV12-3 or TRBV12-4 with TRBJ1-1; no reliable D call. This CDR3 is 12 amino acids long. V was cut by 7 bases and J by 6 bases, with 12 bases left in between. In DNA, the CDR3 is TGTGCCAGCACCACCGGCCGACCTGAAGCTTTCTTT. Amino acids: CASTTGRPEAFF.

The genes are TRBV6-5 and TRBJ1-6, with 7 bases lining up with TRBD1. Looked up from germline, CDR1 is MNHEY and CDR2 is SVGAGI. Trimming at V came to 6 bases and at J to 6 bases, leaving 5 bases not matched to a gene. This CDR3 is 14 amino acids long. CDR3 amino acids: CASSRQGGNSPLHF. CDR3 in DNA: TGTGCCAGCAGCCGACAGGGCGGTAATTCACCCCTCCACTTT.

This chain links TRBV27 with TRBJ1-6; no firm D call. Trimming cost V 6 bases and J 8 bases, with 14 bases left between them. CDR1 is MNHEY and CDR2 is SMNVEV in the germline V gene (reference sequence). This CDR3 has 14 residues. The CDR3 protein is CASRGFSLDSPLHF. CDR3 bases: TGTGCCAGCAGGGGGTTCTCCCTTGATTCACCCCTCCACTTT.

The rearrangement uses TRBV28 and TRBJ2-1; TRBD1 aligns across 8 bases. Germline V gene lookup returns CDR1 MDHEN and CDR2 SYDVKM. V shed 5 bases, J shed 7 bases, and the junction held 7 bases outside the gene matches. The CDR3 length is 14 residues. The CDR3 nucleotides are TGTGCCAGCAGTCCCGGGGACAGGTCTAATGAGCAGTTCTTC. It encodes CASSPGDRSNEQFF. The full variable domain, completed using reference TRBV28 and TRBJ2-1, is DVKVTQSSRYLVKRTGEKVFLECVQDMDHENMFWYRQDPGLGLRLIYFSYDVKMKEKGDIPEGYSVSREKKERFSLILESASTNQTSMYLCASSPGDRSNEQFFGPGTRLTVL.

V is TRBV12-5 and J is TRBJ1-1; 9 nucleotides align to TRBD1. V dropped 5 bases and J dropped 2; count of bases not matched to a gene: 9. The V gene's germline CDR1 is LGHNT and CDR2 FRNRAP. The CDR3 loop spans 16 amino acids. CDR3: CASGLPLGQGNTEAFF. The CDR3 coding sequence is TGTGCTAGTGGTCTCCCACTGGGACAGGGTAACACTGAAGCTTTCTTT.

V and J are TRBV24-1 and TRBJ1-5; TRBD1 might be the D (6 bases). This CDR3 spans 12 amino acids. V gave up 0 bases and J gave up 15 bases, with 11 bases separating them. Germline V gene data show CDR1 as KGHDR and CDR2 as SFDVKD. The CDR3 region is CATSDLWGAAHF. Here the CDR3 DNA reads TGTGCCACCAGTGATTTGTGGGGGGCCGCGCATTTT.

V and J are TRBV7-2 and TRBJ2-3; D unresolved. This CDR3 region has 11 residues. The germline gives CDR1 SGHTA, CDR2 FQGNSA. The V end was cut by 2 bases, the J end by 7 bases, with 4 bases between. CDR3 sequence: CASSLQNTQYF. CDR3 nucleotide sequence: TGTGCCAGCAGCTTACAGAATACGCAGTATTTT.

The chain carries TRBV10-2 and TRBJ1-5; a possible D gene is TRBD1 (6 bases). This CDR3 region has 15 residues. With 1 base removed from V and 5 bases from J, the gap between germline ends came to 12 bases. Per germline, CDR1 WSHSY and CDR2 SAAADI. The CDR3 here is CASSEWARGDQPQHF. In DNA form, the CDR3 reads TGCGCCAGCAGTGAGTGGGCCAGGGGCGATCAGCCCCAGCATTTT.

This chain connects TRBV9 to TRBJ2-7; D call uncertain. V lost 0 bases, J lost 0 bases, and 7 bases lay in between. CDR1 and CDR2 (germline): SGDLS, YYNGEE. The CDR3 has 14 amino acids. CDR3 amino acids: CASSVDPSSYEQYF. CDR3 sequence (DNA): TGTGCCAGCAGCGTAGATCCTAGCTCCTACGAGCAGTACTTC.

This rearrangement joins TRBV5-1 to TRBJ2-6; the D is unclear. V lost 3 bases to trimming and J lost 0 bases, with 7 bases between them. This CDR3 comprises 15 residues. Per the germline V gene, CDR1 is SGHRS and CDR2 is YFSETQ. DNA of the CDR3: TGCGCCAGCAGCTCCGGGTTCTCTGGGGCCAACGTCCTGACTTTC. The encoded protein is CASSSGFSGANVLTF. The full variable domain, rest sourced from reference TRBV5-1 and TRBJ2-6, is KAGVTQTPRYLIKTRGQQVTLSCSPISGHRSVSWYQQTPGQGLQFLFEYFSETQRNKGNFPGRFSGRQFSNSRSEMNVSTLELGDSALYLCASSSGFSGANVLTFGAGSRLTVL.

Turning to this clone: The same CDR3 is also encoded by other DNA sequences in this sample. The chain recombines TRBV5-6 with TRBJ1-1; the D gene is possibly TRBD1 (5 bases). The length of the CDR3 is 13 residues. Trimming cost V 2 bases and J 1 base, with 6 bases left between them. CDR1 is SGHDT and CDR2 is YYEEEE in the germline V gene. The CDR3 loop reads CASSFTGNTEAFF. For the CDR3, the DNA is TGTGCCAGCAGCTTCACAGGGAACACTGAAGCTTTCTTT.

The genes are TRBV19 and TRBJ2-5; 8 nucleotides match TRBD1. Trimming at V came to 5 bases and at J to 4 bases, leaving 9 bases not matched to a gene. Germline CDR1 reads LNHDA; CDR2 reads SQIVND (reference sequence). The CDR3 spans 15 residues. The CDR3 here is CASSPWTGSRETQYF. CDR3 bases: TGTGCCAGTAGTCCCTGGACAGGGTCAAGAGAGACCCAGTACTTC. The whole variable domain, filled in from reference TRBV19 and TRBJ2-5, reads DGGITQSPKYLFRKEGQNVTLSCEQNLNHDAMYWYRQDPGQGLRLIYYSQIVNDFQKGDIAEGYSVSREKKESFPLTVTSAQKNPTAFYLCASSPWTGSRETQYFGPGTRLLVL.

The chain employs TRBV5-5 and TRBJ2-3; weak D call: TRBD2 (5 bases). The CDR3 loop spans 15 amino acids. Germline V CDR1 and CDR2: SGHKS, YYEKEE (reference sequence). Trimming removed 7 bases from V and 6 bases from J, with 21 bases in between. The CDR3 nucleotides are TGTGCCAGCCTAGTGGAGCGACGGGATCGGGATACGCAGTATTTT. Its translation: CASLVERRDRDTQYF. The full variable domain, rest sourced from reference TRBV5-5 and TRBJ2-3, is DAGVTQSPTHLIKTRGQQVTLRCSPISGHKSVSWYQQVLGQGPQFIFQYYEKEERGRGNFPDRFSARQFPNYSSELNVNALLLGDSALYLCASLVERRDRDTQYFGPGTRLTVL.

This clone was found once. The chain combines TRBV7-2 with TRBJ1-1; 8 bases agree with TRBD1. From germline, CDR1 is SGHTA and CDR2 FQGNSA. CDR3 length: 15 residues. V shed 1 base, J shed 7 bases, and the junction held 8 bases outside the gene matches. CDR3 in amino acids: CASSLGWTGYFEAFF. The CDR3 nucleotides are TGTGCCAGCAGCTTAGGGTGGACAGGGTATTTTGAAGCTTTCTTT.

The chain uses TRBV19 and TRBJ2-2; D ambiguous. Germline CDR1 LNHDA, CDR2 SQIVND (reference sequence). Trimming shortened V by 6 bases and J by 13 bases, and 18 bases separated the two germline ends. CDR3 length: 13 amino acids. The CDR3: CASSGPGPVLLFF. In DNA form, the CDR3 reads TGTGCCAGTAGCGGCCCCGGGCCCGTGCTGCTGTTTTTT.

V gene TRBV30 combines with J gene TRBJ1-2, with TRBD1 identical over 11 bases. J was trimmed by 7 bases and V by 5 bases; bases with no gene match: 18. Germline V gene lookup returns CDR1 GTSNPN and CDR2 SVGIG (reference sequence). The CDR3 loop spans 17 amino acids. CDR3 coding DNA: TGTGCCTGGCAGGGTTGGGACAGGGGGATCAACAGTTTTGGCTACACCTTC. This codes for CAWQGWDRGINSFGYTF.

CDR3 residues: CATSRDRGNTEAFF. CDR3 sequence (DNA): TGTGCCACCAGCAGAGATCGTGGGAACACTGAAGCTTTCTTT. The V and J genes are TRBV15 and TRBJ1-1; no reliable D call. The germline CDR1 and CDR2 sequences are LNHNV and YYDKDF (reference sequence). V was pared by 0 bases and J by 1 base, with 6 bases between. The CDR3 is 14 residues long.

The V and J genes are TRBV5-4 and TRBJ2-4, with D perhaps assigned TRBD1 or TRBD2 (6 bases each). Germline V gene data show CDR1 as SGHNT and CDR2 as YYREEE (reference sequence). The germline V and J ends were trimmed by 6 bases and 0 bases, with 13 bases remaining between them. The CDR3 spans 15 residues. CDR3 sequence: CASMGGPEAKNIQYF. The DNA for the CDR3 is TGTGCCAGCATGGGGGGCCCGGAAGCCAAAAACATTCAGTACTTC.

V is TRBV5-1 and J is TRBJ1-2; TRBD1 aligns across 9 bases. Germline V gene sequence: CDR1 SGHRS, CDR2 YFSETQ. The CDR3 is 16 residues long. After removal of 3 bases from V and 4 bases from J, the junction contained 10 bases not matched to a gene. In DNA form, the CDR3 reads TGCGCCAGCAGCTCAACACGGACAGGGGTGGCCTATGGCTACACCTTC. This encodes CASSSTRTGVAYGYTF. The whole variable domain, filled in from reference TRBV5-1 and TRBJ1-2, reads KAGVTQTPRYLIKTRGQQVTLSCSPISGHRSVSWYQQTPGQGLQFLFEYFSETQRNKGNFPGRFSGRQFSNSRSEMNVSTLELGDSALYLCASSSTRTGVAYGYTFGSGTRLTVV.

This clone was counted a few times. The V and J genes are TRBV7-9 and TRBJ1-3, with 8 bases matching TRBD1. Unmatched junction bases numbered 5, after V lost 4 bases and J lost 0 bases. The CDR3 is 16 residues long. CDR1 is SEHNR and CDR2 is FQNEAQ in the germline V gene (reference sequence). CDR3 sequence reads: CASSSFRGPSGNTIYF. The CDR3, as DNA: TGTGCCAGCAGCTCCTTCAGGGGGCCCTCTGGAAACACCATATATTTT. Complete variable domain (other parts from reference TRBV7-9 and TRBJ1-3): DTGVSQNPRHKITKRGQNVTFRCDPISEHNRLYWYRQTLGQGPEFLTYFQNEAQLEKSRLLSDRFSAERPKGSFSTLEIQRTEQGDSAMYLCASSSFRGPSGNTIYFGEGSWLTVV.

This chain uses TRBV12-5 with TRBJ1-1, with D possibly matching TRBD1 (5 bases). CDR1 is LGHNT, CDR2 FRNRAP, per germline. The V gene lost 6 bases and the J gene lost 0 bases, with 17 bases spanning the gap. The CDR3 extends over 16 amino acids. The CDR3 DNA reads TGTGCTAGTGGCGACGACAGAAAGTTAATGAACACTGAAGCTTTCTTT. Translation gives CASGDDRKLMNTEAFF.

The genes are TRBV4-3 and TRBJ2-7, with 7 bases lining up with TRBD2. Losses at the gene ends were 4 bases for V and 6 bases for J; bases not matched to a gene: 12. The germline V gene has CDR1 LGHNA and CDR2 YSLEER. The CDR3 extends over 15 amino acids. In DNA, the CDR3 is TGCGCCAGCAGCCCTACGCGGGGGTTTTTAGGCGAGCAGTACTTC. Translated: CASSPTRGFLGEQYF.

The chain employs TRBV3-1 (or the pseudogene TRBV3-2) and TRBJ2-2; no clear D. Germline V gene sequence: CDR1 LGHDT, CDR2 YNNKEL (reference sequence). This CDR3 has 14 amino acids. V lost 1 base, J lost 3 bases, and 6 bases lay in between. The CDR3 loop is CASSQVLDTGELFF. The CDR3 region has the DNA TGTGCCAGCAGCCAAGTTTTGGACACCGGGGAGCTGTTTTTT.

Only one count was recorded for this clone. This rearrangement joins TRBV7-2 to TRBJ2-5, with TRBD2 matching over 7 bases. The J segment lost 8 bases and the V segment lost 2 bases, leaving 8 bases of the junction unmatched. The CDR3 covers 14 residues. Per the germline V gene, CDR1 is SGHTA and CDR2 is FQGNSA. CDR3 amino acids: CASSLRDYLETQYF. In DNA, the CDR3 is TGTGCCAGCAGCTTAAGGGACTACCTAGAAACCCAGTACTTC.

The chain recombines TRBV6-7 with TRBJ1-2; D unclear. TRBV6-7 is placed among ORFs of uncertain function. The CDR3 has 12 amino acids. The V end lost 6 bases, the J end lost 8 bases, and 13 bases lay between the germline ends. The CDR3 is CASSPPPRGYTF. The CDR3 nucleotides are TGTGCCAGCAGCCCACCCCCGAGGGGCTACACCTTC.

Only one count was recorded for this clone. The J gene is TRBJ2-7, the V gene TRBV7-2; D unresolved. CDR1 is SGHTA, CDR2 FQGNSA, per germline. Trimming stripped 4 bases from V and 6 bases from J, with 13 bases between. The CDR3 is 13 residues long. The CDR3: CASSSTRVGEQYF. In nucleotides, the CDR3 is TGTGCCAGCAGCTCAACCCGGGTGGGCGAGCAGTACTTC.

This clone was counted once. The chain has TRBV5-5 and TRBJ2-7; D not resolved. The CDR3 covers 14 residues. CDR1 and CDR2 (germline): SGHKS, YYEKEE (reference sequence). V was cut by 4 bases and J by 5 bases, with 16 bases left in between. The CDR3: CASSLDAISNEQYF. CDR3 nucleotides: TGTGCCAGCAGCCTCGACGCGATATCCAACGAGCAGTACTTC.

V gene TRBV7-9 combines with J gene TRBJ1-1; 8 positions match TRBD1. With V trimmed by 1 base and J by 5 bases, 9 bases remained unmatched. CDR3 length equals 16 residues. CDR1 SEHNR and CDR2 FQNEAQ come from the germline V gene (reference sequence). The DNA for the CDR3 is TGTGCCAGCAGCTTAGACCTGACAGGGGCAGGGACTGAAGCTTTCTTT. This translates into CASSLDLTGAGTEAFF.

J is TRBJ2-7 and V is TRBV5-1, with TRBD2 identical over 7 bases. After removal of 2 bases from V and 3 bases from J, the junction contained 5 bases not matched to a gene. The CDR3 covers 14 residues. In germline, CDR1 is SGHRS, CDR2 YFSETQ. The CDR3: CASSFRGEGYEQYF. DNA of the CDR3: TGCGCCAGCAGCTTTCGGGGGGAGGGCTACGAGCAGTACTTC.